Shown below are 20 T cell receptor beta chains from a single sample sequenced in a study of blood T cell repertoires in COVID-19. Data came from immunoSEQ multiplex PCR; TCRdb stores just in-frame clones and leaves some out. The sample yields under 350,000 clones, about 85% seen once. Sequencing was performed on peripheral blood. Receptors were obtained from a human donor in a cohort sampled during active COVID-19.

The rearrangement uses TRBV5-1 and TRBJ2-7; TRBD1 matches 10 bases. This CDR3 comprises 15 residues. Germline CDR1 SGHRS, CDR2 YFSETQ. V lost 4 bases and J lost 6; bases outside the gene matches: 10. The CDR3 coding sequence is TGCGCCAGCAGCGGGACCGGGACAGGGGCAAGCGAGCAGTACTTC. This sequence encodes CASSGTGTGASEQYF.

J is TRBJ2-1 and V is TRBV29-1; TRBD2 matches 10 bases. Trimming removed 4 bases from V and 3 bases from J; junction bases left unmatched: 12. There are 17 residues in the CDR3. The germline CDR1 and CDR2 sequences are SQVTM and ANQGSEA. The CDR3 DNA reads TGCAGCGTTGTTGTGGGGGGGACTAGCGCCTACTACAATGAGCAGTTCTTC. Translating gives CSVVVGGTSAYYNEQFF.

J is TRBJ2-1 and V is TRBV19; D perhaps matches TRBD1 (6 bases). This CDR3 is built from 15 residues. The V end was cut by 5 bases, the J end by 6 bases, with 17 bases between. Germline V gene lookup returns CDR1 LNHDA and CDR2 SQIVND (reference sequence). The CDR3: CASSSFLQGINEQFF. The CDR3 DNA reads as TGTGCCAGTAGTTCTTTTTTACAGGGAATCAATGAGCAGTTCTTC. The whole variable domain, filled in from reference TRBV19 and TRBJ2-1, reads DGGITQSPKYLFRKEGQNVTLSCEQNLNHDAMYWYRQDPGQGLRLIYYSQIVNDFQKGDIAEGYSVSREKKESFPLTVTSAQKNPTAFYLCASSSFLQGINEQFFGPGTRLTVL.

This clone was observed a single time. This rearrangement joins TRBV3-1 (or the pseudogene TRBV3-2) to TRBJ2-1; 7 bases are shared with TRBD2. The CDR3 is 15 amino acids. The junction had 7 bases not matched to a gene; V was cut back by 1 base and J by 7 bases. Per germline, CDR1 LGHDT and CDR2 YNNKEL (reference sequence). CDR3 loop: CASSQGGRERNEQFF. The DNA for the CDR3 is TGTGCCAGCAGCCAAGGTGGGCGGGAGAGGAATGAGCAGTTCTTC.

This chain connects TRBV6-6 to TRBJ2-5; D gene uncertain. Germline CDR1 MNHNY, CDR2 SVGAGI (reference sequence). Deletions cut 2 bases from V and 5 bases from J, with 6 bases between. The CDR3 covers 12 residues. CDR3 region: CASSYILETQYF. The CDR3 coding sequence is TGTGCCAGCAGTTACATACTCGAGACCCAGTACTTC.

V usage is TRBV7-9 and J usage is TRBJ1-2; the match to TRBD1 covers 9 bases. V lost 4 bases to trimming and J lost 5 bases; unmatched junction nucleotides: 20. This CDR3 contains 19 residues. CDR1 and CDR2 (germline): SEHNR, FQNEAQ (reference sequence). The CDR3 loop is CASSSLIRDRAIAPYGYTF. The CDR3 nucleotides read TGTGCCAGCAGCTCATTGATCCGGGACAGGGCCATCGCCCCATATGGCTACACCTTC.

A single count supports this clone. The V gene is TRBV5-1, the J gene TRBJ2-2; no firm D call. This CDR3 has 12 residues. Trimming cost V 1 base and J 6 bases, with 4 bases left between them. The germline V gene has CDR1 SGHRS and CDR2 YFSETQ. The DNA of the CDR3 is TGCGCCAGCAGCTTGACGGCCGGGGAGCTGTTTTTT. Protein: CASSLTAGELFF.

The chain employs TRBV5-1 and TRBJ2-5, with D possibly matching TRBD2 (6 bases). Between the trimmed V and J ends, which lost 0 bases and 1 base, there was a span of 13 bases. CDR3 size: 16 residues. The germline V gene encodes CDR1 SGHRS and CDR2 YFSETQ. The CDR3 protein is CASSLGDFPTQETQYF. The CDR3 coding sequence is TGCGCCAGCAGCTTGGGGGACTTCCCAACCCAAGAGACCCAGTACTTC. Using reference TRBV5-1 and TRBJ2-5 for the parts outside the CDR3, the full variable domain is KAGVTQTPRYLIKTRGQQVTLSCSPISGHRSVSWYQQTPGQGLQFLFEYFSETQRNKGNFPGRFSGRQFSNSRSEMNVSTLELGDSALYLCASSLGDFPTQETQYFGPGTRLLVL.

In DNA, the CDR3 is TGTGCCAGCAGTCCGAGGGGGGCGGGAGGGCTTAACGAGCAGTACTTC. This translates into CASSPRGAGGLNEQYF. The J gene is TRBJ2-7, the V gene TRBV4-2; 9 positions agree with TRBD2. Germline V lookup: CDR1 LGHNA, CDR2 YNFKEQ. This CDR3 contains 16 residues. V trimming: 6 bases; J trimming: 5 bases; junction bases outside the gene matches: 14.

About this clone: No conserved phenylalanine or tryptophan ends this CDR3, so it is likely a read error. Because the CDR3's place on the DNA is in doubt, the DNA is left out and the CDR3 is given as listed by TCRdb. V usage is TRBV20-1 and J usage is TRBJ2-7; the table's D gene call, TRBD2, was not cross checked with the DNA. The V gene's germline CDR1 is DFQATT and CDR2 SNEGSKA (reference sequence). The CDR3 extends over 11 residues, inclusive of both ends. Here the CDR3 reads CSVSELAGSFT.

The chain has TRBV7-8 and TRBJ2-2; 7 bases agree with TRBD1. The length of the CDR3 is 15 residues. Germline V CDR1 and CDR2: SGHVS, FQNEAQ. After removal of 6 bases from V and 7 bases from J, the junction contained 11 bases not matched to a gene. DNA of the CDR3: TGTGCCAGCAGTCAACGGGACAGAAGGGTCGGGGAGCTGTTTTTT. Translated: CASSQRDRRVGELFF.

The chain uses TRBV30 and TRBJ1-6, with 7 bases aligning to TRBD1. This CDR3 is 17 amino acids long. V lost 1 base, J lost 7 bases, and 13 bases stayed unmatched. Germline V CDR1 and CDR2: GTSNPN, SVGIG (reference sequence). The CDR3 spells CAWSENRQGSINSPLHF. The CDR3 DNA is TGTGCCTGGAGTGAAAACCGACAGGGAAGTATAAATTCACCCCTCCACTTT.

This clone has just one count. The V and J genes are TRBV28 and TRBJ1-1; D unclear. Germline loops: CDR1 MDHEN, CDR2 SYDVKM. This CDR3 is built from 14 residues. Trimming removed 1 base at V and 4 bases at J, with 10 bases between. CDR3 sequence reads: CASSLSGGSTEAFF. The CDR3 DNA follows: TGTGCCAGCAGTTTATCCGGAGGATCCACTGAAGCTTTCTTT.

This clone was observed a handful of times. The V call is TRBV12-3 or TRBV12-4, the J call TRBJ2-7; D gene uncertain. The ends were cut back, 3 bases at V and 7 bases at J, with 13 bases in the middle. The CDR3 contains 13 residues. The chain's CDR3 is CASSFRSATEQYF. The CDR3 DNA follows: TGTGCCAGCAGTTTTAGGTCGGCGACAGAGCAGTACTTC.

V and J are TRBV6-2 or TRBV6-3 and TRBJ2-1, with D maybe TRBD1 (5 bases). Between the trimmed V and J ends, which lost 2 bases and 8 bases, there was a span of 10 bases. Germline CDR1 reads MNHEY; CDR2 reads SVGEGT. The CDR3 totals 13 residues. The chain's CDR3 is CASSYVGHDEQFF. The CDR3 DNA reads as TGTGCCAGCAGTTACGTGGGGCACGATGAGCAGTTCTTC.

The chain joins TRBV11-2 to TRBJ2-7; D call uncertain. The germline V gene encodes CDR1 SGHAT and CDR2 FQNNGV. Trimming cost V 6 bases and J 6 bases, with 9 bases left between them. The CDR3 is 11 amino acids. The CDR3 sequence is CASSATSEQYF. CDR3 sequence (DNA): TGTGCCAGCAGTGCCACATCCGAGCAGTACTTC.

The chain combines TRBV6-5 with TRBJ2-7, with 9 bases fitting TRBD2. Per germline, CDR1 MNHEY and CDR2 SVGAGI. Trimming took 5 bases from V and 5 from J; bases not matched to a gene: 10. The CDR3 is 15 residues long. This chain's CDR3 is CASSPLSGRRHEQYF. Written as DNA, the CDR3 is TGTGCCAGCAGTCCCCTTAGCGGGAGACGCCACGAGCAGTACTTC.

V usage is TRBV28 and J usage is TRBJ2-7; maybe TRBD2 (5 bases). The V and J ends lost 2 bases and 3 bases respectively, with 11 bases between them. From germline, CDR1 is MDHEN and CDR2 SYDVKM. The CDR3 is 14 amino acids. CDR3 bases: TGTGCCAGCAGTTTAGGTAGAGAGGGCTACGAGCAGTACTTC. Amino acids: CASSLGREGYEQYF.

The chain recombines TRBV9 with TRBJ2-1; 10 bases fit TRBD2. Germline V lookup: CDR1 SGDLS, CDR2 YYNGEE. This CDR3 has 15 residues. The J segment lost 5 bases and the V segment lost 4 bases, leaving 6 bases of the junction unmatched. In DNA form, the CDR3 reads TGTGCCAGCAGCTCAGCGGGAGGGCCCAACAATGAGCAGTTCTTC. As protein: CASSSAGGPNNEQFF.

The chain carries TRBV7-8 and TRBJ2-5, with D possibly being TRBD1 (5 bases). The CDR3 totals 15 residues. Per germline, CDR1 SGHVS and CDR2 FQNEAQ. With 3 bases removed from V and 5 bases from J, the gap between germline ends came to 16 bases. The CDR3 DNA is TGTGCCAGCAGCTTTGGGGCCCCCCCCGGGGAGACCCAGTACTTC. Translated: CASSFGAPPGETQYF.